Presented here are 10 T cell receptor beta chains from one specimen sequenced in a study of blood T cell repertoires in COVID-19. Using immunoSEQ multiplex PCR, the repertoire was profiled, and TCRdb retains in-frame clones only, with some absent. The sample contains about 91,000 clones, roughly four fifths of which appear only once. Sequenced: peripheral blood. Every receptor here comes from a man aged 50 to 60 with active or convalescent COVID-19.

This clone was recorded once. J is TRBJ2-2 and V is TRBV24-1, with 9 bases identical to TRBD1. This CDR3 is built from 14 residues. The J segment lost 4 bases and the V segment lost 5 bases, leaving 1 base of the junction unmatched. Germline V gives CDR1 KGHDR, CDR2 SFDVKD. DNA for the CDR3: TGTGCCACCAGTGCGGGACAGGGCACCGGGGAGCTGTTTTTT. Translating it yields CATSAGQGTGELFF.

This clone was picked up a small number of times. This rearrangement joins TRBV15 to TRBJ1-4; 7 bases line up with TRBD1. CDR3 size: 18 residues. The V segment lost 4 bases and the J segment 0 bases; nucleotides outside the gene matches: 11. CDR1 LNHNV and CDR2 YYDKDF come from the germline V gene (reference sequence). The CDR3 DNA reads as TGTGCCACCAGCACAAGACAGGGAAGTTCTACAACTAATGAAAAACTGTTTTTT. Its translation is CATSTRQGSSTTNEKLFF.

The chain is built from TRBV5-4 and TRBJ2-5, with D tentatively TRBD2 (6 bases). This CDR3 contains 14 residues. With 5 bases removed from V and 5 bases from J, the gap between germline ends came to 16 bases. CDR1 is SGHNT, CDR2 YYREEE, per germline (reference sequence). CDR3 sequence reads: CASRPTRLDETQYF. For the CDR3, the DNA is TGTGCCAGCAGACCAACCCGACTAGATGAGACCCAGTACTTC.

For this clone: Within the sample, other DNA sequences also encode this same CDR3. The genes are TRBV9 and TRBJ2-5; TRBD2 matches at 8 bases. J was trimmed by 4 bases and V by 3 bases; bases with no gene match: 5. CDR3 length: 14 residues. Per germline, CDR1 SGDLS and CDR2 YYNGEE. The CDR3: CASSGGGPGETQYF. CDR3 bases: TGTGCCAGCAGCGGCGGGGGGCCGGGAGAGACCCAGTACTTC. Filled out from reference TRBV9 and TRBJ2-5, the complete variable domain reads DSGVTQTPKHLITATGQRVTLRCSPRSGDLSVYWYQQSLDQGLQFLIQYYNGEERAKGNILERFSAQQFPDLHSELNLSSLELGDSALYFCASSGGGPGETQYFGPGTRLLVL.

This chain links TRBV6-5 with TRBJ1-4, with 9 bases identical to TRBD1. The germline CDR1 and CDR2 sequences are MNHEY and SVGAGI. After removal of 8 bases from V and 8 bases from J, the junction contained 9 bases not matched to a gene. The CDR3 sequence is 14 residues long. This CDR3 is CASGRDRVTEKLFF. CDR3 nucleotides: TGTGCCAGCGGGAGGGACAGGGTGACCGAAAAACTGTTTTTT.

This clone turned up a few times. The CDR3 here is CASSLRGTDTQYF. CDR3 sequence (DNA): TGTGCCAGCAGCCTTCGGGGCACAGATACGCAGTATTTT. This sequence joins TRBV6-2 or TRBV6-3 and TRBJ2-3; D is unresolved. The V end was cut by 6 bases, the J end by 1 base, with 8 bases between. Per germline, CDR1 MNHEY and CDR2 SVGEGT. CDR3 length equals 13 residues.

The chain links TRBV11-2 to TRBJ1-6; D uncertain. Germline V gene data show CDR1 as SGHAT and CDR2 as FQNNGV. Trimming took 0 bases from V and 16 from J, leaving 10 bases between them. The CDR3 consists of 12 residues. This chain's CDR3 is CASSLDRSSLHF. The DNA for the CDR3 is TGTGCCAGCAGCTTAGACCGAAGCTCTCTCCACTTT.

V usage is TRBV10-3 and J usage is TRBJ2-3; 10 positions agree with TRBD1. The germline CDR1 and CDR2 sequences are ENHRY and SYGVKD. This CDR3 spans 16 amino acids. V dropped 0 bases and J dropped 0; count of bases not matched to a gene: 0. The CDR3 is CAISESTGGSTDTQYF. CDR3 nucleotide sequence: TGTGCCATCAGTGAGTCGACAGGGGGCAGCACAGATACGCAGTATTTT.

This clone was counted between two and nine times. The chain is built from TRBV29-1 and TRBJ1-6; D gene unclear. This CDR3 has 13 amino acids. Trimming removed 7 bases at V and 5 bases at J, with 12 bases between. Germline V CDR1 and CDR2: SQVTM, ANQGSEA. CDR3 sequence: CSAGREHNSPLHF. As DNA, the CDR3 is TGCAGCGCCGGGAGGGAACATAATTCACCCCTCCACTTT.

The chain joins TRBV28 to TRBJ1-2, with a weak D call TRBD1 (6 bases). The CDR3 consists of 15 residues. V was pared by 1 base and J by 2 bases, with 11 bases between. Per germline, CDR1 MDHEN and CDR2 SYDVKM. The CDR3 coding sequence is TGTGCCAGCAGTTTATCCCGGGACACGAACTATGGCTACACCTTC. Protein: CASSLSRDTNYGYTF.